These 15 T cell receptor beta chains were sequenced from one sample in a study of blood T cell repertoires in COVID-19. Profiling relied on immunoSEQ multiplex PCR, and the TCRdb table lists in-frame clones only, not all of them. The data hold approximately 220,000 clones, with approximately 90% observed a single time. The specimen sequenced was peripheral blood. These receptors originate from a man aged 60-69 years who had recovered from COVID-19.

This chain joins TRBV9 and TRBJ1-5, with no clear D. Per germline, CDR1 SGDLS and CDR2 YYNGEE. The CDR3 totals 15 residues. Trimming shortened V by 6 bases and J by 3 bases, and 16 bases separated the two germline ends. In DNA, the CDR3 is TGTGCCAGCACCCCTAACGACCGGGACAATCAGCCCCAGCATTTT. It translates to CASTPNDRDNQPQHF. Drawing the rest from reference TRBV9 and TRBJ1-5, the complete variable domain is DSGVTQTPKHLITATGQRVTLRCSPRSGDLSVYWYQQSLDQGLQFLIQYYNGEERAKGNILERFSAQQFPDLHSELNLSSLELGDSALYFCASTPNDRDNQPQHFGDGTRLSIL.

Here the CDR3 reads CASSGTNYEQYF. The CDR3 nucleotides are TGTGCCTCGTCCGGGACAAATTACGAGCAGTACTTC. The gene calls are TRBV12-3 or TRBV12-4 and TRBJ2-7; perhaps TRBD1 as D (6 bases). The CDR3 has 12 residues. Trimming shortened V by 11 bases and J by 4 bases, and 15 bases separated the two germline ends.

This clone was seen more than once but under ten times. The chain uses TRBV6-2 or TRBV6-3 and TRBJ2-1; 8 bases line up with TRBD2. Germline values: CDR1 MNHEY, CDR2 SVGEGT. This CDR3 is built from 16 residues. The V and J ends lost 5 bases and 6 bases, in that order; junction bases with no gene match: 12. CDR3 region: CASSRLARGTGNEQFF. Written as DNA, the CDR3 is TGTGCCAGCAGTAGACTAGCGCGGGGGACGGGCAATGAGCAGTTCTTC.

V gene TRBV18 combines with J gene TRBJ1-1, with a possible D match to TRBD1 (5 bases). V lost 2 bases and J 1 base, leaving 11 bases between the germline ends. Germline CDR1 is KGHSH and CDR2 is LQKENI. The CDR3 has 15 amino acids. CDR3 protein: CASSPAQAQNTEAFF. CDR3 DNA: TGTGCCAGCTCACCAGCACAGGCCCAGAACACTGAAGCTTTCTTT.

The chain links TRBV7-3 to TRBJ2-2, with 13 bases matching TRBD2. Germline V CDR1 and CDR2: SGHTA, FQGTGA. Trimming cost V 5 bases and J 5 bases; bases outside gene matches: 5. This CDR3 contains 16 residues. The CDR3: CASSQGTSGVTGELFF. CDR3 DNA: TGTGCCAGCAGCCAAGGGACTAGCGGGGTGACCGGGGAGCTGTTTTTT.

The chain is built from TRBV4-1 and TRBJ2-1; D might be TRBD2 (5 bases). The CDR3 has 16 residues. Germline CDR1 reads MGHRA; CDR2 reads YSYEKL. With 4 bases removed from V and 10 bases from J, the gap between germline ends came to 23 bases. In DNA form, the CDR3 reads TGCGCCAGCAGCCGACAACCGCAGCCGTTTAGCGTGGAGCAGTTCTTC. This gives the protein CASSRQPQPFSVEQFF.

This clone was detected only once. The V gene is TRBV11-3, the J gene TRBJ2-1, with TRBD2 identical over 10 bases. The CDR3 loop spans 15 amino acids. V lost 3 bases, J lost 2 bases, and 1 base stayed unmatched. Looked up from germline, CDR1 is SGHNT and CDR2 is YENEEA. The chain's CDR3 is CASSFSGRAYNEQFF. The CDR3 nucleotides are TGTGCCAGCAGCTTCAGCGGGAGGGCCTACAATGAGCAGTTCTTC.

This clone was seen a few times. This chain links TRBV5-1 with TRBJ1-4, with D possibly TRBD1 on 5 matching bases. The CDR3 length is 14 residues. The V end was cut by 4 bases, the J end by 2 bases, with 9 bases between. Germline values: CDR1 SGHRS, CDR2 YFSETQ. CDR3 amino acids: CASSKGLTNEKLFF. The CDR3 DNA is TGCGCCAGCAGCAAGGGACTCACTAATGAAAAACTGTTTTTT. Using reference TRBV5-1 and TRBJ1-4 for the parts outside the CDR3, the full variable domain is KAGVTQTPRYLIKTRGQQVTLSCSPISGHRSVSWYQQTPGQGLQFLFEYFSETQRNKGNFPGRFSGRQFSNSRSEMNVSTLELGDSALYLCASSKGLTNEKLFFGSGTQLSVL.

The gene calls are TRBV4-3 and TRBJ2-4, with D maybe TRBD2 (7 bases). The ends were cut back, 8 bases at V and 3 bases at J, with 14 bases in the middle. Germline CDR1 and CDR2: LGHNA and YSLEER. This CDR3 spans 14 amino acids. CDR3 sequence: CASGGALVKNIQYF. The DNA of the CDR3 is TGCGCCAGCGGGGGGGCCCTTGTCAAAAACATTCAGTACTTC.

This chain links TRBV19 with TRBJ2-1; 10 bases align to TRBD2. Germline lookup yields CDR1 LNHDA and CDR2 SQIVND (reference sequence). V trimming: 5 bases; J trimming: 7 bases; junction bases outside the gene matches: 14. CDR3 length: 17 amino acids. DNA for the CDR3: TGTGCCAGTAGTCACGGCCTTAGCGGGGGGACTTTGAATGAGCAGTTCTTC. Its protein is CASSHGLSGGTLNEQFF.

This rearrangement joins TRBV5-8 to TRBJ2-6; D not resolved. The CDR3 contains 15 residues. Trimming left V 0 bases short and J 0 bases short, with 4 bases between. Germline V CDR1 and CDR2: SGHTS, YDEGEE. The CDR3 DNA reads TGTGCCAGCAGCTTGGGCAGCTCTGGGGCCAACGTCCTGACTTTC. Its translation: CASSLGSSGANVLTF.

This clone appeared a single time. The chain joins TRBV2 to TRBJ2-5; 10 nucleotides match TRBD2. The length of the CDR3 is 15 residues. Trimming cost V 2 bases and J 5 bases; bases outside gene matches: 5. Germline V gene sequence: CDR1 SNHLY, CDR2 FYNNEI. This CDR3 is CASSESLAGAETQYF. The CDR3 DNA sequence: TGTGCCAGCAGTGAATCCCTAGCGGGAGCGGAGACCCAGTACTTC.

This chain's CDR3 is CASSQYEDSPLHF. For the CDR3, the DNA is TGCGCCAGCAGCCAATATGAGGATTCACCCCTCCACTTT. The chain couples TRBV4-1 to TRBJ1-6, with D unclear. The V and J ends lost 2 bases and 8 bases respectively, with 7 bases between them. Looked up from germline, CDR1 is MGHRA and CDR2 is YSYEKL. This CDR3 is built from 13 residues.

V usage is TRBV19 and J usage is TRBJ1-2, with D tentatively TRBD1 (5 bases). V lost 6 bases and J 4 bases, leaving 12 bases between the germline ends. The CDR3 runs 13 residues. The germline V gene encodes CDR1 LNHDA and CDR2 SQIVND (reference sequence). CDR3 loop: CASSYGTSYGYTF. The DNA of the CDR3 is TGTGCCAGTAGCTATGGGACTAGCTATGGCTACACCTTC.

V gene TRBV19 combines with J gene TRBJ2-1; tentative D call: TRBD2 (7 bases). V was clipped by 5 bases and J by 8 bases, with 19 bases between them. CDR3 length: 15 residues. The germline V gene encodes CDR1 LNHDA and CDR2 SQIVND (reference sequence). CDR3 protein: CASSLLGGGRDEQFF. The CDR3 DNA follows: TGTGCCAGTAGTCTCTTAGGGGGGGGCCGGGATGAGCAGTTCTTC.